This T cell receptor beta chain was observed in a study of CD8 T cells in ankylosing spondylitis. Findings and caveats of the study: A motif of fewer than ten highly homologous TCR beta variants was seen as apparently characteristic of ankylosing spondylitis blood. Researchers reportedly found disease-linked clones significantly enriched in matched ankylosing spondylitis synovial fluid.

Notes on this clonotype: What it binds is not known.

Library preparation for TCR beta used quantitative 5'-RACE with molecular barcodes. Each CDR3 protein is one row after TCRdb ran MiXCR on the 5' RACE reads. The sample shows some 130,000 distinct CDR3 sequences, roughly 9% of them seen only once. Germline V gene data show CDR1 as MNHEY and CDR2 as SVGEGT. Trimming removed 6 bases from V and 3 bases from J; junction bases left unmatched: 3. The CDR3 is 14 residues long. The rearrangement joins TRBV6-2 or TRBV6-3 to TRBJ2-7; 12 bases line up with TRBD2. This clonotype was obtained from a male donor with ankylosing spondylitis or in good health (not recorded which). Sequenced: blood, either unsorted or a sorted T cell fraction (not recorded which). CDR3 loop: CASRLAGGLYEQYF. Written as DNA, the CDR3 is TGTGCCAGCAGACTAGCGGGAGGCCTCTACGAGCAGTACTTC.